This T cell receptor (beta chain) derives from a study of blood T cell repertoires in COVID-19. Original processing notes: The authors estimated nucleated cell counts from reference gene primer amplification. Produced via immunoSEQ multiplex PCR; TCRdb's table is partial and in-frame only. That table supplies the V and J calls and clone size; D and trimming were determined from the DNA. The sample consists of about 200,000 clones, approximately 86% of them appearing once. The sequence was collected from a man in his 60s with acute or convalescent COVID-19. The sequencing input was peripheral blood.

In DNA form, the CDR3 reads TGTGCCAGCAGCCCAGCCGGGGAGCTGTTTTTT. This sequence encodes CASSPAGELFF. The chain has TRBV21-1 and TRBJ2-2; TRBD1, the table's D call, lacks a check against the DNA. TRBV21-1 is a pseudogene locus. The CDR3 has 11 amino acids.